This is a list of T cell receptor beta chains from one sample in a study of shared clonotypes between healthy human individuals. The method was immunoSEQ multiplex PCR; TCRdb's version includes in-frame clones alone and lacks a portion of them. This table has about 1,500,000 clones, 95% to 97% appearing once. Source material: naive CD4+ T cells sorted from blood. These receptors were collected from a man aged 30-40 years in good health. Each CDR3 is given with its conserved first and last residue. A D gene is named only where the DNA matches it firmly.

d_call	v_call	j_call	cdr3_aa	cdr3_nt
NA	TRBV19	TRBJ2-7	CASSTGASPQYF	TGTGCCAGTAGTACCGGGGCTTCTCCCCAGTACTTC
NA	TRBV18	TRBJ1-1	CASSPQQRTEAFF	TGTGCCAGCTCACCGCAACAAAGGACTGAAGCTTTCTTT
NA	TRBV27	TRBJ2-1	CASSIQSRQNNEQFF	TGTGCCAGCAGTATACAGAGTAGACAAAACAATGAGCAGTTCTTC
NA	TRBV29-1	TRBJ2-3	CSVEVGTDTQYF	TGCAGCGTTGAAGTAGGGACAGATACGCAGTATTTT
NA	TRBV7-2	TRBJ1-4	CASSSQVLSDEKLFF	TGTGCCAGCAGCTCACAGGTTCTGAGCGATGAAAAACTGTTTTTT
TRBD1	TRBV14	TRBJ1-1	CASSRTGSYAEAFF	TGTGCCAGCAGCCGGACAGGTAGTTACGCTGAAGCTTTCTTT
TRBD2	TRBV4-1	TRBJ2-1	CASSKLADSYNEQFF	TGCGCCAGCAGCAAACTAGCGGACTCCTACAATGAGCAGTTCTTC
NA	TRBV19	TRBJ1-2	CASSARGGVFYGYTF	TGTGCCAGTAGTGCCCGAGGGGGAGTATTCTATGGCTACACCTTC
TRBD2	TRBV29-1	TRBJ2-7	CSVAIAKLAGDPYEQYF	TGCAGCGTTGCGATAGCTAAACTAGCGGGAGATCCCTACGAGCAGTACTTC
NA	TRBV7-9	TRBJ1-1	CASSLAGPEAFF	TGTGCCAGCAGCTTAGCGGGCCCTGAAGCTTTCTTT
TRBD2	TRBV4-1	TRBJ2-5	CASSQERTSGTIQETQYF	TGCGCCAGCAGCCAAGAGAGGACTAGCGGGACTATCCAAGAGACCCAGTACTTC
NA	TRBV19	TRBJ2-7	CASSKPGAGTVSEQYF	TGTGCCAGTAGTAAGCCGGGGGCAGGGACTGTATCCGAGCAGTACTTC